This T cell receptor beta chain was recovered during a study of spatial heterogeneity in lung cancer. Study overall: Alpha-chain sequences were consistently detected less often than beta-chain sequences. Counts of TCR transcripts in tumor regions correlated strongly with a T cell module score (derived from matched bulk RNA-seq). Every unique TCR and UMI combination, on average, appeared more than ten times in raw reads. Findings of the study overall: Tumor mutation counts were tracked by expanded intratumoral alpha and beta TCR counts.

Many counts were recorded for this clonotype. The antigen is not known. This beta chain is an off-target read within a library intended for alpha chains, so its frequency means little. The V segment lost 7 bases and the J segment 2 bases; nucleotides outside the gene matches: 10. The CDR3 has 15 residues. CDR1 and CDR2 (germline): MDHEN, SYDVKM. Via MiXCR, TCRdb re-called the 5' RACE reads, giving one row per CDR3 protein. The sample includes 17,000 or so distinct CDR3 sequences, roughly 6.2% of them seen just once. Time point denoted: sample taken at primary tumor resection. In each case, whole RNA from tumor, nontumor lung or frozen PBMC was sequenced unsorted.

This chain uses TRBV28 with TRBJ2-7; 8 bases match TRBD1. Sequencing was performed on lung tumor tissue, taken at surgery. The TCR sequence derives from a male donor with early-stage non-small cell lung cancer. Written as DNA, the CDR3 is TGTGCCAGCACCTACCGACAGGGGAAGACCTACGAGCAGTACTTC. It specifies CASTYRQGKTYEQYF.